A single TCR beta chain is shown here with its context. No antigen is known for it. V lost 0 bases and J 0 bases, leaving 12 bases between the germline ends. Germline-derived CDR1 and CDR2 are DFQATT and SNEGSKA (reference sequence). CDR3 length: 17 residues. This entry comes from a study of blood T cells in healthy people across ages. Whole-study results and caveats: Investigators viewed diversity estimates from one million T cells as underestimates, the study reported. Naive and antigen-experienced cells could not be conclusively compared, given unsorted PBMCs.

Per sample, a minimum of 6.5 million PBMCs were isolated. Extractions gave at least 5.5 micrograms of total RNA per sample. Primed by a sample-barcoded 5' primer and a J-beta primer mix, a second PCR proceeded for roughly 7 to 12 cycles. TCRdb fed the 5' RACE reads into MiXCR, producing one record per CDR3 protein. The sample records hundreds of thousands of distinct CDR3 sequences, around three fifths being singletons. This chain links TRBV20-1 with TRBJ2-6; no clear D gene. This receptor was taken from a man aged 40-50 years in good health. The specimen sequenced was blood. The CDR3 nucleotides are TGCAGTGCTAGAGATCCCCTGGGCCCCTCTGGGGCCAACGTCCTGACTTTC. Residues: CSARDPLGPSGANVLTF.